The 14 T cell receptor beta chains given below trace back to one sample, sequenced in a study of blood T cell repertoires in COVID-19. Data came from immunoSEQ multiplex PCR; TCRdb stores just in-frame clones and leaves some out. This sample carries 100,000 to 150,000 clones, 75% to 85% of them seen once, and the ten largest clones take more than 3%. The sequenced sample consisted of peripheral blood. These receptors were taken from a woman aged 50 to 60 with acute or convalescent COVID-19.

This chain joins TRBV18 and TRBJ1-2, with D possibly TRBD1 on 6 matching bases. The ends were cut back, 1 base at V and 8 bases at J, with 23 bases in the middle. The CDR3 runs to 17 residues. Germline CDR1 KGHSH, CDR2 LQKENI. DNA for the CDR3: TGTGCCAGCTCACCACGTCCTGGTCTGCGCGGAGACAGGGGCTACACCTTC. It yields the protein CASSPRPGLRGDRGYTF.

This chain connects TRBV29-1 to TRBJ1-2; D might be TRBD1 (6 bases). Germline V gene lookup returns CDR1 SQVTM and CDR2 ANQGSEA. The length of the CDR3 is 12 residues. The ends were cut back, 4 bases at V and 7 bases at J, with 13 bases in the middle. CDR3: CSVGGRGFGYTF. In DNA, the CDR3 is TGCAGCGTTGGGGGCAGGGGTTTTGGCTACACCTTC.

CDR3 coding DNA: TGTGCCAGCAGTTACTCGAGGGGGCAGCCCCAGCATTTT. Protein product: CASSYSRGQPQHF. The gene calls are TRBV6-5 and TRBJ1-5, with D possibly TRBD1 on 6 matching bases. The CDR3 is 13 amino acids. V lost 0 bases to trimming and J lost 7 bases, with 7 bases between them. Looked up from germline, CDR1 is MNHEY and CDR2 is SVGAGI.

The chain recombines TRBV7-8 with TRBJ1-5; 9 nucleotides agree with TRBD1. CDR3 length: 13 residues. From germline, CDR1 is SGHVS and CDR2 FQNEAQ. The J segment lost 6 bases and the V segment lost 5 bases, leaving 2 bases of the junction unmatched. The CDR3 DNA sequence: TGTGCCAGCAGCACGGACAGGGGTCAGCCCCAGCATTTT. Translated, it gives CASSTDRGQPQHF.

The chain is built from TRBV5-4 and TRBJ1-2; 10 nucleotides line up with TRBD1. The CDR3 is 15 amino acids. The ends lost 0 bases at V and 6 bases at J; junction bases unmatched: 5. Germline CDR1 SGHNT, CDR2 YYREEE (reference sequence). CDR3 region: CASSLVGQGGHGYTF. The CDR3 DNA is TGTGCCAGCAGCTTGGTAGGACAGGGGGGCCATGGCTACACCTTC.

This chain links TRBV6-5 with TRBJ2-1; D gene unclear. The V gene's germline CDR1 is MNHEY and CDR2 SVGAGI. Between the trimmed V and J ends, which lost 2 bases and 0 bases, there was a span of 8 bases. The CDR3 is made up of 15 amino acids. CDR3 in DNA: TGTGCCAGCAGTTACGGGCACCCCTCCTACAATGAGCAGTTCTTC. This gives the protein CASSYGHPSYNEQFF.

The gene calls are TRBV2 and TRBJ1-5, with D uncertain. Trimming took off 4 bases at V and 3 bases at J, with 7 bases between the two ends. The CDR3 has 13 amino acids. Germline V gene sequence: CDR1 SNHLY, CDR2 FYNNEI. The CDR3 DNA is TGTGCCAGCAGTGTACGGGTCAATCAGCCCCAGCATTTT. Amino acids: CASSVRVNQPQHF.

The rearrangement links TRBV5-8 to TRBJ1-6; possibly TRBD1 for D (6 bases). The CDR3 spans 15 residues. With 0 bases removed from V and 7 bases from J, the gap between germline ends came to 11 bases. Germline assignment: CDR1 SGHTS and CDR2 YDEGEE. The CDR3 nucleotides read TGTGCCAGCAGCTTGGGGGGGCTTAAAAATTCACCCCTCCACTTT. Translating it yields CASSLGGLKNSPLHF.

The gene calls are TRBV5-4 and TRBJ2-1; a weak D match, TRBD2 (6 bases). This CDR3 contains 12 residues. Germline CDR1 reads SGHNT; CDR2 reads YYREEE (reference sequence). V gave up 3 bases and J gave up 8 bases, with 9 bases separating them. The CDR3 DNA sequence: TGTGCCAGCAGCTCTAGCGATTATGAGCAGTTCTTC. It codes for CASSSSDYEQFF.

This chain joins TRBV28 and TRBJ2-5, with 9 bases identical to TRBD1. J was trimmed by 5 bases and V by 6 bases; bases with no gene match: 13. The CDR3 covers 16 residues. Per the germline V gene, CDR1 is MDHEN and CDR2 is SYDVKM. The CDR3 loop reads CASSRLDRGRGETQYF. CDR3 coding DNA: TGTGCCAGCAGCCGCTTGGACAGGGGTCGTGGGGAGACCCAGTACTTC. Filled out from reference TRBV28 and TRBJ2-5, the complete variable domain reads DVKVTQSSRYLVKRTGEKVFLECVQDMDHENMFWYRQDPGLGLRLIYFSYDVKMKEKGDIPEGYSVSREKKERFSLILESASTNQTSMYLCASSRLDRGRGETQYFGPGTRLLVL.

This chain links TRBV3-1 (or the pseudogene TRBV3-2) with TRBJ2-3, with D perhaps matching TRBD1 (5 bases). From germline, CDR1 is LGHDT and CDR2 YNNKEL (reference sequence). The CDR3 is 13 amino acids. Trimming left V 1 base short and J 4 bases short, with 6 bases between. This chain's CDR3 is CASSQVGPDTQYF. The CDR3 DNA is TGTGCCAGCAGCCAAGTGGGGCCAGATACGCAGTATTTT.

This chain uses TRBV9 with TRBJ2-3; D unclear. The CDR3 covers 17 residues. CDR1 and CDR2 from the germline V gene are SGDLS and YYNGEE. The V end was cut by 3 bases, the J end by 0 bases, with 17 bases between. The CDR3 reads CASSAQVGASSTDTQYF. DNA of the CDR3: TGTGCCAGCAGCGCCCAGGTGGGCGCTTCTAGCACAGATACGCAGTATTTT.

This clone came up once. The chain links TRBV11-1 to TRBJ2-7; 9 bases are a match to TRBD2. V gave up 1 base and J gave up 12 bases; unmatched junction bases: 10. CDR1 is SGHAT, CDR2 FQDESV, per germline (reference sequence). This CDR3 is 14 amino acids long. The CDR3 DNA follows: TGTGCCAGCAGCTTAGGGGGACTAGCACCCTTACGGTACTTC. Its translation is CASSLGGLAPLRYF.

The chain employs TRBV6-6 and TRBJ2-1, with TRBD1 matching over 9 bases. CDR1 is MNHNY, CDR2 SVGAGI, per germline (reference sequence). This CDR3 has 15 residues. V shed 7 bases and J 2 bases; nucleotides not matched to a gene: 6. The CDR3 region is CASNGGQGTYNEQFF. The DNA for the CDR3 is TGTGCCAGCAACGGCGGACAGGGGACCTACAATGAGCAGTTCTTC.